This paragraph reports one T cell receptor (beta chain). Its antigen is unidentified. Culturing for roughly 9 days preceded CD4+ T cell isolation. Two doses of BNT162b2 or mRNA-1273 vaccine were administered to participants. Neither prior SARS-CoV-2 infection nor positive nucleocapsid antibodies were present in the vaccine recipients. Using immunoSEQ multiplex PCR, the repertoire was profiled, and TCRdb retains in-frame clones only, with some absent. The sample holds 65,000 to 90,000 clones, roughly four fifths seen once. This specimen belongs to a study of vaccination effects on CD4 cells after COVID-19. Looking at the study overall: After the second dose, samples were taken at median day 72.

Per germline, CDR1 LNHDA and CDR2 SQIVND (reference sequence). This CDR3 region has 14 residues. V was clipped by 2 bases and J by 1 base, with 8 bases between them. The chain joins TRBV19 to TRBJ1-1; D remains unclear. The sequencing here drew on CD4+ T cells from PBMCs cultured without peptide, taken after COVID-19 vaccination. The TCR comes from a human donor who received a COVID-19 vaccine. The CDR3 loop reads CASSISETNTEAFF. CDR3 bases: TGTGCCAGTAGTATATCAGAAACGAACACTGAAGCTTTCTTT.